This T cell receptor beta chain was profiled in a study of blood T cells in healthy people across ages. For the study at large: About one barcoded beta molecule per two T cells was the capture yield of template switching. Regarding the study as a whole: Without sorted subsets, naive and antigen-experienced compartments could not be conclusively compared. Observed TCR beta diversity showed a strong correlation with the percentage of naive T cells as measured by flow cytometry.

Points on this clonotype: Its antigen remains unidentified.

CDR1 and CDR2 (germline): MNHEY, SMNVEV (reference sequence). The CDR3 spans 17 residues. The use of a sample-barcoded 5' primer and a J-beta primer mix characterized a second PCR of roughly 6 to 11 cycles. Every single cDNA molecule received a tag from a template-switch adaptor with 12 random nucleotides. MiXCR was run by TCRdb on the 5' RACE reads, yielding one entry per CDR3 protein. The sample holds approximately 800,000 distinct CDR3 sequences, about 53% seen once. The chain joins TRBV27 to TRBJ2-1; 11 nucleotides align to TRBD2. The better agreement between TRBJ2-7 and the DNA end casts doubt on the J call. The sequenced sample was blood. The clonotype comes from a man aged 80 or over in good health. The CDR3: CASSPILLAGDYNEQYF. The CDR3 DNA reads TGTGCCAGCAGTCCCATATTACTAGCGGGAGATTACAATGAGCAGTACTTC.